This T cell receptor (beta chain) was obtained from a study of blood T cells in healthy people across ages. General study results and limits: Age advanced and TCR beta diversity per million T cells fell, roughly linearly.

Primers used in a second PCR of roughly 7 to 12 cycles were a sample-barcoded 5' primer and a J-beta primer mix. One entry per CDR3 protein, called by TCRdb with MiXCR from the 5' RACE reads. The sample has around 500,000 distinct CDR3 sequences; about 29% are singletons. In its sample, this clonotype was seen a few times. The antigen is not known. The authors drew around 9.3 milliliters of peripheral blood from each donor. Germline CDR1 and CDR2: KGHSH and LQKENI. With 10 bases clipped from V and 2 bases from J, the junction kept 5 bases outside the gene matches. The CDR3 loop spans 13 amino acids. This same sample was also part of a study on T cells of mothers and their children.

This clonotype was obtained from a boy aged 2 to 10 in good health. Sequencing was done on a sample of blood. The J gene is TRBJ1-3, the V gene TRBV18; TRBD1 matches at 7 bases. CDR3 region: CATKQGTGNTIYF. In nucleotides, the CDR3 is TGTGCCACCAAACAGGGGACTGGAAACACCATATATTTT.